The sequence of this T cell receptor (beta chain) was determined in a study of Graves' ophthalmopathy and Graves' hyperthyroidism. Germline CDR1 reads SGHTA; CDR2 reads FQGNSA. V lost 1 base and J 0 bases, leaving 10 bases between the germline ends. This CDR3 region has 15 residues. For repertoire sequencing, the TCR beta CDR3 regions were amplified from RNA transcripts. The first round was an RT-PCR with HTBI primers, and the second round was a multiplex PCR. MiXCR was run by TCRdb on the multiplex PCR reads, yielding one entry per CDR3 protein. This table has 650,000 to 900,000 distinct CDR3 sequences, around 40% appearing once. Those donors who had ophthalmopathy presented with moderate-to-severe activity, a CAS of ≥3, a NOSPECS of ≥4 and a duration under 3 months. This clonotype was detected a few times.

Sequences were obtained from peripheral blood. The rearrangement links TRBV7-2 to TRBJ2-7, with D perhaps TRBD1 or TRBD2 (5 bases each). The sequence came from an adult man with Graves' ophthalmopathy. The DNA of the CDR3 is TGTGCCAGCAGCTTAGGGGACCCCAGCTCCTACGAGCAGTACTTC. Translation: CASSLGDPSSYEQYF.